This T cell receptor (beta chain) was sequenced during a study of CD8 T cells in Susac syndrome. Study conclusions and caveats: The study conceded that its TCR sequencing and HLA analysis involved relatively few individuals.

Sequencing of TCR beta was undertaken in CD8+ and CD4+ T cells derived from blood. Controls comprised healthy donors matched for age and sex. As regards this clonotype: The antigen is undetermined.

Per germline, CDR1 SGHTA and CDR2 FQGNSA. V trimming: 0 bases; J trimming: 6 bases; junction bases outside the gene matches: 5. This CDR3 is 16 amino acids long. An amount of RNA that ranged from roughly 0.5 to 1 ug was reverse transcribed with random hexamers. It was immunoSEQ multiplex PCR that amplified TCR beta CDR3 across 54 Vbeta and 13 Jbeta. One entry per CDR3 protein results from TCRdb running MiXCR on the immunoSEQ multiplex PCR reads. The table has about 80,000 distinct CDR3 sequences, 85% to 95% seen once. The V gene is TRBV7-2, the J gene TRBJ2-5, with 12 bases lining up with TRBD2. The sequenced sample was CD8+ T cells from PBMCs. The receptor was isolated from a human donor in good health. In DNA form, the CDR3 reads TGTGCCAGCAGCTTAGCGACTAGCGGGGGAAGGAAGACCCAGTACTTC. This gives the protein CASSLATSGGRKTQYF.